This TCR beta chain was captured in a study of long-term antiretroviral therapy in people with HIV. Remarks on this clone: Its antigen remains unknown.

Study-level points and caveats: Clonal populations expanded prior to ART predominated within the repertoire at all time points.

The CDR3 is 15 amino acids. The V segment lost 1 base and the J segment 6 bases; nucleotides outside the gene matches: 3. The germline V gene has CDR1 LGHNA and CDR2 YNFKEQ. Treatment locations for all participants with HIV were in the United States. The immunoSEQ assay was v3.0, run at survey level. The repertoire was sequenced with immunoSEQ multiplex PCR; TCRdb's copy has only in-frame clones and lacks some. The sample consists of tens of thousands of clones, about 88% of them appearing once. The material was unsorted PBMCs, obtained just before starting antiretroviral therapy. The genes are TRBV4-2 and TRBJ2-2; 9 nucleotides agree with TRBD1. The receptor was isolated from a woman under 30 with HIV. CDR3 DNA: TGTGCCAGCAGCCAAGTGGGGACAGGGCCCGGGGAGCTGTTTTTT. Encoded protein: CASSQVGTGPGELFF.